Shown below are 6 T cell receptor beta chains from a single sample sequenced in a study of T cells in tuberculosis. Sequenced by immunoSEQ multiplex PCR; TCRdb stores in-frame clones only, minus some. The repertoire holds some 90,000 clones, more than 75% seen once, with around 2% in the top ten. Thawed, overnight-rested PBMC were stained with GMM-loaded CD1B tetramer, viability dye and anti-CD3, then sorted. The CD1B tetramers carried C32 glucose monomycolate purified from Rhodococcus equi. Sequencing input: CD1b-GMM tetramer-negative cells sorted from PBMCs. These receptors originate from an adult woman with latent tuberculosis.

This sequence joins TRBV10-3 and TRBJ2-1; 8 positions match TRBD1. CDR1 is ENHRY, CDR2 SYGVKD, per germline. J gave up 8 bases and V 5 bases, and 11 bases lay outside the gene matches. CDR3 length: 15 amino acids. CDR3 in amino acids: CAISTGTGGLDEQFF. In DNA, the CDR3 is TGTGCCATCAGTACCGGGACAGGCGGCTTGGATGAGCAGTTCTTC.

The J gene is TRBJ1-2, the V gene TRBV5-1; TRBD1 matches at 10 bases. CDR3 length: 16 amino acids. The junction had 12 bases not matched to a gene; V was cut back by 4 bases and J by 6 bases. The germline V gene encodes CDR1 SGHRS and CDR2 YFSETQ. CDR3 coding DNA: TGCGCCAGCAGCAACTACCGGGACAGGGGTTTTGATGGCTACACCTTC. It encodes CASSNYRDRGFDGYTF.

V usage is TRBV19 and J usage is TRBJ2-2; 10 bases match TRBD2. The V gene end was trimmed by 3 bases and the J gene end by 2 bases; junction bases not matched to a gene: 3. The CDR3 consists of 16 residues. The germline V gene encodes CDR1 LNHDA and CDR2 SQIVND (reference sequence). The CDR3 here is CASSMASGGNTGELFF. CDR3 DNA sequence: TGTGCCAGTAGTATGGCTAGCGGGGGAAACACCGGGGAGCTGTTTTTT.

The chain recombines TRBV30 with TRBJ2-1; D is uncertain. The CDR3 has 11 amino acids. Germline loops: CDR1 GTSNPN, CDR2 SVGIG (reference sequence). V was trimmed by 7 bases and J by 4 bases, leaving 8 bases between them. The CDR3 protein is CASSYYNEQFF. The CDR3 DNA reads as TGTGCCTCTTCCTATTACAATGAGCAGTTCTTC. Complete variable domain (other parts from reference TRBV30 and TRBJ2-1): SQTIHQWPATLVQPVGSPLSLECTVEGTSNPNLYWYRQAAGRGLQLLFYSVGIGQISSEVPQNLSASRPQDRQFILSSKKLLLSDSGFYLCASSYYNEQFFGPGTRLTVL.

DNA for the CDR3: TGTGCCAGCAGTGAAGGACAGGGGGCGTTCTATGGCTACACCTTC. As protein: CASSEGQGAFYGYTF. The chain is built from TRBV6-1 and TRBJ1-2; TRBD1 matches at 10 bases. The CDR3 totals 15 residues. J gave up 4 bases and V 1 base, and 3 bases lay outside the gene matches. The germline V gene encodes CDR1 MNHNS and CDR2 SASEGT.

The gene calls are TRBV19 and TRBJ1-2; TRBD1 aligns across 9 bases. The V and J ends lost 8 bases and 8 bases, in that order; junction bases with no gene match: 6. CDR1 and CDR2 (germline): LNHDA, SQIVND (reference sequence). The CDR3 is made up of 12 amino acids. Here the CDR3 DNA reads TGTGCCAGTTTTACAGGGGGCTTCGGCTACACCTTC. Amino acids: CASFTGGFGYTF.